This T cell receptor (beta chain) came from a study of blood T cells in healthy people across ages. Deletions cut 2 bases from V and 2 bases from J, with 12 bases between. Germline V gives CDR1 MNHNY, CDR2 SVGAGI (reference sequence). The CDR3 loop spans 15 amino acids. Many counts were recorded for this clonotype. The use of a sample-barcoded 5' primer and a J-beta primer mix characterized a second PCR of roughly 6 to 11 cycles. There were at least 2.5 million CDR3-containing paired-end reads obtained from each sample. TCRdb itself ran the 5' RACE reads through MiXCR, one entry per CDR3 protein. The data hold about 580,000 distinct CDR3 sequences, with roughly 48% observed a single time.

The sequence was collected from a man older than 75 in good health. V usage is TRBV6-6 and J usage is TRBJ2-5, with D possibly called TRBD1 or TRBD2 (5 bases each). Source material: blood. The DNA of the CDR3 is TGTGCCAGCAGTTACCCGGGACGGGGTCAAGAGACCCAGTACTTC. Encoded protein: CASSYPGRGQETQYF.